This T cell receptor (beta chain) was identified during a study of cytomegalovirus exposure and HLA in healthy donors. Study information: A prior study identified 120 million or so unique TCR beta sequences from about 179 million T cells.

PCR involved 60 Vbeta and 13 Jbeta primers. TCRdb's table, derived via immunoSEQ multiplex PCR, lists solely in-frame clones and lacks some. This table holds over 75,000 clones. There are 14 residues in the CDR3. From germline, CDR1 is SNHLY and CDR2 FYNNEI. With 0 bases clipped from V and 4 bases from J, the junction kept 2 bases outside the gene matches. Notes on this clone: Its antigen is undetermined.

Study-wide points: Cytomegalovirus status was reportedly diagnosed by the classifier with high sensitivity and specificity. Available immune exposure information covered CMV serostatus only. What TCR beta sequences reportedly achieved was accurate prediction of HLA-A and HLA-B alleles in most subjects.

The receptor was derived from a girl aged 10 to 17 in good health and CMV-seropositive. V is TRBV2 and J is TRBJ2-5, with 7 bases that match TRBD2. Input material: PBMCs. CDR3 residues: CASSEAAGVETQYF. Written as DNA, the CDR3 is TGTGCCAGCAGTGAAGCCGCGGGGGTAGAGACCCAGTACTTC. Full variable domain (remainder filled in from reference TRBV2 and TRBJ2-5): EPEVTQTPSHQVTQMGQEVILRCVPISNHLYFYWYRQILGQKVEFLVSFYNNEISEKSEIFDDQFSVERPDGSNFTLKIRSTKLEDSAMYFCASSEAAGVETQYFGPGTRLLVL.